This T cell receptor beta chain appears in the sequencing data of a study of cytomegalovirus exposure and HLA in healthy donors. Whole-study context: From HLA-typed donors, an early data release held tens of millions of unique TCRs. The Caucasian-associated ancestry cluster held around 76% of 398 genotyped donors.

A remark on this clone: The antigen remains unidentified. This specimen includes other DNA sequences encoding the same CDR3.

General study results and limits: Sequencing probably produced one cluster of sequence variants that were highly shared.

It was with 60 Vbeta and 13 Jbeta primers that the PCR ran. TCRdb's copy holds only in-frame clones and misses some; the assay was immunoSEQ multiplex PCR. Of about 150,000 clones in the sample, around two thirds were seen once. The sequence was collected from a woman aged 18 to 35 in good health and CMV-seronegative. The sample comprised PBMCs.

The chain's CDR3 is CASSFVGPEAFF. Written as DNA, the CDR3 is TGTGCCAGCAGCTTTGTCGGTCCTGAAGCTTTCTTT. This chain links TRBV7-9 with TRBJ1-1; D is unresolved. The CDR3 sequence is 12 residues long. The ends were cut back, 3 bases at V and 6 bases at J, with 8 bases in the middle. Germline assignment: CDR1 SEHNR and CDR2 FQNEAQ (reference sequence).